These 17 T cell receptor beta chains came from one sample sequenced in a study of Ad26.COV2.S vaccination and SARS-CoV-2 variants. The repertoire was sequenced with immunoSEQ multiplex PCR; TCRdb's copy has only in-frame clones and lacks some. The sample gives about 410,000 clones, around 92% of which show up once; about 1.6% is in the top ten. The treatment was: roughly 19 received Ad26.COV2.S at low or high dose, single or two shots; 5 received placebo; per-sample allocation not given. The investigators took samples on day 63 after the first vaccine or placebo injection. Sample: peripheral blood, taken in a trial of Ad26.COV2.S vaccine versus placebo. Every receptor here comes from a person aged 18-65 years who received the Ad26.COV2.S COVID-19 vaccine or a placebo.

The rearrangement links TRBV9 to TRBJ1-2; the match to TRBD1 covers 10 bases. The J segment lost 2 bases and the V segment lost 3 bases, leaving 16 bases of the junction unmatched. The CDR3 contains 19 residues. The V gene's germline CDR1 is SGDLS and CDR2 YYNGEE. CDR3 residues: CASSAEVGDRGNKNYGYTF. In DNA form, the CDR3 reads TGTGCCAGCAGCGCAGAAGTCGGGGACAGGGGAAATAAAAACTATGGCTACACCTTC.

V is TRBV5-4 and J is TRBJ1-2; a possible D gene is TRBD1 (5 bases). This CDR3 region has 15 residues. Between the trimmed V and J ends, which lost 6 bases and 7 bases, there was a span of 22 bases. CDR1 and CDR2 from the germline V gene are SGHNT and YYREEE (reference sequence). DNA for the CDR3: TGTGCCAGCACCCCCCCGGGGACCGCCCGGGTTGGCTACACCTTC. Residues: CASTPPGTARVGYTF.

The genes are TRBV7-2 and TRBJ1-5, with 7 bases fitting TRBD1. This CDR3 is built from 14 residues. The germline V gene has CDR1 SGHTA and CDR2 FQGNSA. Trimming took 5 bases from V and 5 from J; bases not matched to a gene: 6. The CDR3 region has the DNA TGTGCCAGCAGCGCGGACAGGAATTATCAGCCCCAGCATTTT. It yields the protein CASSADRNYQPQHF. The variable domain in full, with the rest retrieved from reference TRBV7-2 and TRBJ1-5, is GAGVSQSPSNKVTEKGKDVELRCDPISGHTALYWYRQSLGQGLEFLIYFQGNSAPDKSGLPSDRFSAERTGGSVSTLTIQRTQQEDSAVYLCASSADRNYQPQHFGDGTRLSIL.

This rearrangement joins TRBV6-5 to TRBJ2-1; 7 nucleotides match TRBD1. Germline V gene lookup returns CDR1 MNHEY and CDR2 SVGAGI. V lost 2 bases to trimming and J lost 10 bases; unmatched junction nucleotides: 5. This CDR3 is built from 13 residues. As DNA, the CDR3 is TGTGCCAGCAGTTACCAGGGGGTGCGGGAGCAGTTCTTC. Its protein product is CASSYQGVREQFF.

This chain links TRBV11-2 with TRBJ2-1; the match to TRBD1 covers 12 bases. V was pared by 5 bases and J by 7 bases, with 3 bases of the junction left unmatched. From germline, CDR1 is SGHAT and CDR2 FQNNGV. This CDR3 has 14 amino acids. The CDR3 DNA follows: TGTGCCAGCAGCAGGGACAGGGGGCGGAATGAGCAGTTCTTC. The encoded protein is CASSRDRGRNEQFF.

The V and J genes are TRBV29-1 and TRBJ1-1; possible D gene TRBD1, 6 bases. V was trimmed by 3 bases and J by 1 base, leaving 33 bases between them. CDR3 length: 21 residues. Germline CDR1 is SQVTM and CDR2 is ANQGSEA. The CDR3 here is CSVDALWSYRDETPTNTEAFF. DNA for the CDR3: TGCAGCGTTGACGCGTTATGGAGTTACAGGGATGAGACTCCGACGAACACTGAAGCTTTCTTT.

The rearrangement links TRBV19 to TRBJ1-1; no reliable D call. The CDR3 totals 14 residues. V shed 3 bases and J shed 1 base, with 9 bases lying between them. Germline assignment: CDR1 LNHDA and CDR2 SQIVND (reference sequence). In nucleotides, the CDR3 is TGTGCCAGTAGTATCCGTCAGAAGAACACTGAAGCTTTCTTT. This sequence encodes CASSIRQKNTEAFF.

The chain employs TRBV10-2 and TRBJ1-1, with 8 bases fitting TRBD1. The CDR3 runs 15 residues. Germline V gives CDR1 WSHSY, CDR2 SAAADI. J lost 5 bases, V lost 6 bases, and 11 bases had no gene match. The DNA for the CDR3 is TGCGCCAGCAGGGGAGGACAGGGCTTTAAAACTGAAGCTTTCTTT. It yields the protein CASRGGQGFKTEAFF.

This sequence joins TRBV2 and TRBJ2-2; possibly TRBD1 for D (6 bases). The CDR3 runs 16 residues. Trimming took off 5 bases at V and 0 bases at J, with 13 bases between the two ends. The V gene's germline CDR1 is SNHLY and CDR2 FYNNEI. The CDR3 sequence: CASSRQGPANTGELFF. The CDR3 DNA follows: TGTGCCAGCAGTCGTCAGGGGCCTGCGAACACCGGGGAGCTGTTTTTT.

The V gene is TRBV4-3, the J gene TRBJ2-3; TRBD1 or TRBD2 may be the D gene (5 bases each). Trimming shortened V by 4 bases and J by 0 bases, and 11 bases separated the two germline ends. The CDR3 has 15 residues. The germline V gene has CDR1 LGHNA and CDR2 YSLEER. The CDR3 DNA sequence: TGCGCCAGCAGCCCCTGGGGGAGTAGCACAGATACGCAGTATTTT. It codes for CASSPWGSSTDTQYF.

The V gene is TRBV18, the J gene TRBJ2-3, with 9 nucleotides matching TRBD2. The CDR3 loop spans 14 amino acids. Trimming cost V 4 bases and J 5 bases; bases outside gene matches: 4. Germline V lookup: CDR1 KGHSH, CDR2 LQKENI. For the CDR3, the DNA is TGTGCCAGCTCACAGGGACTAGCAGGAGATACGCAGTATTTT. It codes for CASSQGLAGDTQYF.

V gene TRBV24-1 combines with J gene TRBJ2-3, with TRBD2 identical over 9 bases. Germline lookup yields CDR1 KGHDR and CDR2 SFDVKD. The V gene end was trimmed by 3 bases and the J gene end by 6 bases; junction bases not matched to a gene: 15. The length of the CDR3 is 18 residues. CDR3 protein: CATSDSRRLAGVRDTQYF. The DNA for the CDR3 is TGTGCCACCAGTGATAGCAGGAGATTAGCGGGGGTTAGGGATACGCAGTATTTT.

The chain recombines TRBV10-3 with TRBJ2-1; D is perhaps TRBD1 or TRBD2 (5 bases each). Germline CDR1 is ENHRY and CDR2 is SYGVKD. The V and J ends lost 2 bases and 9 bases respectively, with 8 bases between them. The CDR3 extends over 12 amino acids. The CDR3 sequence: CAISEEGFEQFF. The CDR3 DNA reads as TGTGCCATCAGTGAGGAGGGGTTTGAGCAGTTCTTC.

This chain links TRBV25-1 with TRBJ2-5, with TRBD2 matching over 9 bases. The CDR3 is 15 amino acids. Germline CDR1 MGHDK, CDR2 SYGVNS. V trimming: 5 bases; J trimming: 5 bases; junction bases outside the gene matches: 9. In DNA, the CDR3 is TGTGCCAGCAGTCTAGCGGGGAGTTCATTTGAGACCCAGTACTTC. Translating gives CASSLAGSSFETQYF.

This clone was picked up one time. This chain uses TRBV28 with TRBJ1-2; D is unresolved. With 4 bases removed from V and 7 bases from J, the gap between germline ends came to 7 bases. The CDR3 runs to 11 residues. Germline assignment: CDR1 MDHEN and CDR2 SYDVKM. Written as DNA, the CDR3 is TGTGCCAGCAGTTCCTGGCCTGGCTACACCTTC. Translation gives CASSSWPGYTF.

The chain employs TRBV4-3 and TRBJ2-7; 7 nucleotides align to TRBD1. Per the germline V gene, CDR1 is LGHNA and CDR2 is YSLEER. Losses at the gene ends were 1 base for V and 3 bases for J; bases not matched to a gene: 6. The CDR3 has 15 residues. The CDR3 here is CASSQGETGFYEQYF. The CDR3 bases are TGCGCCAGCAGCCAAGGGGAGACAGGGTTCTACGAGCAGTACTTC.

About this clone: The sample holds other DNA sequences that translate to the same CDR3. The chain uses TRBV6-5 and TRBJ1-1, with D possibly being TRBD1 (6 bases). The CDR3 spans 15 residues. The V end was cut by 2 bases, the J end by 0 bases, with 10 bases between. CDR1 is MNHEY and CDR2 is SVGAGI in the germline V gene. The CDR3 sequence: CASSYEGGVNTEAFF. DNA for the CDR3: TGTGCCAGCAGTTACGAGGGGGGGGTGAACACTGAAGCTTTCTTT.